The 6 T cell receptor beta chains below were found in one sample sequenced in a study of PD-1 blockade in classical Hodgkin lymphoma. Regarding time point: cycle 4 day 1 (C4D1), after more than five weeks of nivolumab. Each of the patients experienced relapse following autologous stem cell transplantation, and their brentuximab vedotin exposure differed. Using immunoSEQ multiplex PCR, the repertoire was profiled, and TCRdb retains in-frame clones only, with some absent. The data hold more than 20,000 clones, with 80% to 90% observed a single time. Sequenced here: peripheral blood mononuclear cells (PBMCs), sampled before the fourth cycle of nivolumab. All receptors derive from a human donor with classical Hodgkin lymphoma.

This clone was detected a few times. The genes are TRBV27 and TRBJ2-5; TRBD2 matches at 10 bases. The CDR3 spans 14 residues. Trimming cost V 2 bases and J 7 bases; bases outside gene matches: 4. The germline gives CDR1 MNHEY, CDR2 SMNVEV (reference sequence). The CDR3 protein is CASSLGLAGATQYF. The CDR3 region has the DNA TGTGCCAGCAGTTTAGGCCTAGCGGGAGCGACCCAGTACTTC.

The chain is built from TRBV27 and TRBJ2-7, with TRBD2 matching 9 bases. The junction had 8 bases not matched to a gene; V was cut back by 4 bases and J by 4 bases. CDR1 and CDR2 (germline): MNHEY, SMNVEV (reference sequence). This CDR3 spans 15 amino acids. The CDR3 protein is CASSSILAGNYEQYF. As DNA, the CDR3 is TGTGCCAGCAGTTCTATCCTAGCGGGAAATTACGAGCAGTACTTC.

The CDR3 sequence: CASSPPGRSENIQYF. The CDR3 nucleotides are TGTGCCAGCAGCCCCCCAGGGAGATCGGAAAACATTCAGTACTTC. J is TRBJ2-4 and V is TRBV7-2; D tentatively reads TRBD1 or TRBD2 (5 bases each). The CDR3 contains 15 residues. Germline CDR1 is SGHTA and CDR2 is FQGNSA. Trimming stripped 5 bases from V and 5 bases from J, with 16 bases between.

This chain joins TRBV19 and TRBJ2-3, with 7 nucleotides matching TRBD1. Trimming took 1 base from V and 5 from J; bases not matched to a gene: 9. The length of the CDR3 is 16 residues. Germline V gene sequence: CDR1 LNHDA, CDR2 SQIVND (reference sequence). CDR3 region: CASSIGTGPDGDTQYF. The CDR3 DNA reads TGTGCCAGTAGTATAGGGACAGGCCCCGACGGAGATACGCAGTATTTT.

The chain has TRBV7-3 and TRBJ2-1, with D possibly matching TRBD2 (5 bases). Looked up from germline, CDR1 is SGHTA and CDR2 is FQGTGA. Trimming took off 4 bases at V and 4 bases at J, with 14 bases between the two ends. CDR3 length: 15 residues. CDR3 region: CASSYRGSQYNEQFF. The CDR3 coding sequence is TGTGCCAGCAGCTATCGGGGATCCCAGTACAATGAGCAGTTCTTC.

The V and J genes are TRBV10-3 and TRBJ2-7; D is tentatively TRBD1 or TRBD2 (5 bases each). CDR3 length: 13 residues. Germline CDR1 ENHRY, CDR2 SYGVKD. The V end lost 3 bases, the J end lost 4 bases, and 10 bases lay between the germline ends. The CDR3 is CAISEGDRYEQYF. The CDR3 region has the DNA TGTGCCATCAGTGAAGGGGACCGTTACGAGCAGTACTTC.